A selection of T cell receptor beta chains follows, all from one sample in a study of identical twins. One entry per CDR3 protein results from TCRdb running MiXCR on the 5' RACE reads. The sample carries hundreds of thousands of distinct CDR3 sequences, around 20% recorded once. This same sample was also taken into another study, of yellow fever vaccine responses in identical twins.

Sequencing was done on a sample of CD4+ T cells sorted from blood. The origin of the receptors is a woman under 30 in good health. Each CDR3 is given with its conserved first and last residue. D genes are given only for firm matches. Clone size, where shown, is once, few, many, or a class for clones that have expanded.

d_call,clone_size,j_call,v_call,cdr3_aa,cdr3_nt
-,-,TRBJ1-1,TRBV10-3,CAISGPANTEAFF,TGTGCCATAAGTGGACCGGCGAACACTGAAGCTTTCTTT
-,-,TRBJ2-5,TRBV21-1,CASSSQGQGVFETQYF,TGTGCCAGCAGCTCCCAGGGACAGGGGGTTTTTGAGACCCAGTACTTC
TRBD2,few,TRBJ2-1,TRBV7-2,CASSLGSGGSGGMFF,TGTGCCAGCAGCTTAGGGTCGGGAGGGAGCGGGGGTATGTTCTTC
TRBD1,-,TRBJ1-1,TRBV19,CASKWGQKNTEAFF,TGTGCCAGTAAGTGGGGACAGAAGAACACTGAAGCTTTCTTT
-,-,TRBJ2-1,TRBV7-9,CASSLRTDTYNEQFF,TGTGCCAGCAGCTTGAGGACCGATACCTACAATGAGCAGTTCTTC
-,once,TRBJ2-2,TRBV4-1,CASSQVWGSPGELFF,TGCGCCAGCAGCCAAGTCTGGGGCAGCCCCGGGGAGCTGTTTTTT
TRBD2,-,TRBJ2-3,TRBV2,CASRYLAGVSTDTQYF,TGTGCCAGCAGGTATTTAGCGGGAGTCAGCACAGATACGCAGTATTTT
-,-,TRBJ2-3,TRBV10-3,CAISEPLAASTDTQYF,TGTGCCATCAGTGAGCCCCTGGCGGCTAGCACAGATACGCAGTATTTT
TRBD2,-,TRBJ2-1,TRBV12-3/TRBV12-4,CASSLPRTGGAYNEQFF,TGTGCCAGCAGCCTCCCCCGCACGGGAGGGGCCTACAATGAGCAGTTCTTC
-,-,TRBJ2-7,TRBV12-3/TRBV12-4,CASSLEAAYEQYF,TGTGCCAGCAGTTTAGAGGCGGCGTACGAGCAGTACTTC
TRBD1,-,TRBJ1-4,TRBV10-3,CATRQGANEKLFF,TGTGCCACCCGACAGGGGGCTAATGAAAAACTGTTTTTT
TRBD1,-,TRBJ2-5,TRBV10-3,CAISAGDSWYQETQYF,TGTGCCATCAGTGCCGGGGACAGCTGGTACCAAGAGACCCAGTACTTC